The T cell receptor beta chain under discussion was sequenced for a study of T-cell memory formation after mild COVID-19. General observations from the study: Researchers report contracting CD4+ clones mostly in CM and EM, with CD8+ clones in EMRA.

CDR3 length: 23 amino acids. This clonotype was seen a few times. Its antigen is unidentified. TCRdb re-analysed the 5' RACE reads in MiXCR, keeping a single row per CDR3 protein. The sample carries about 180,000 distinct CDR3 sequences, more than 15% recorded once. The clonotype comes from an adult woman who had mild COVID-19 (a few samples of this study predate the infection). Cell type and time point are not known. The chain couples TRBV21-1 to TRBJ2-2; the DNA was not compared with TRBD2, the D call given in the table. TRBV21-1 is a known pseudogene. Specimen: PBMCs or a T cell subset sorted from them (not recorded which). The CDR3, as DNA: TGTGCCAGCAGCAAGGCCTCCACGGAGCGAGGGCTAGCGGAACTTTTAAAGATCGGGGAGCTGTTTTTT. Its protein is CASSKASTERGLAELLKIGELFF.